The 8 T cell receptor beta chains below come from one sample, sequenced in a study of vaccination and CD4 T cells after COVID-19. Sequenced with the Oncomine TCR Beta short-read assay was DNA taken from cultured CD4+ T cells. Each CDR3 protein is one row after TCRdb ran MiXCR on the PCR reads. The sample gives about 18,000 distinct CDR3 sequences, roughly 55% of which show up once; over 15% is in the top ten. The antigens these receptors bind are not known. The sample's treatment: approximately 11-day PBMC culture with coronavirus spike peptide pools or control peptides (ViraFEST assay). Material: CD4+ T cells from blood, cultured in vitro, obtained before SARS-CoV-2 vaccination. These receptors originate from a human donor who had recovered from COVID-19.

The V gene is TRBV29-1, the J gene TRBJ1-2, with D possibly TRBD1 on 5 matching bases. The CDR3 contains 12 residues. Germline CDR1 reads SQVTM; CDR2 reads ANQGSEA. Trimming cost V 6 bases and J 9 bases, with 17 bases left between them. The CDR3 protein is CSVGKSGGSYTF. CDR3 bases: TGCAGCGTGGGCAAGTCCGGGGGGAGCTACACCTTC.

This clonotype was found once. The chain recombines TRBV19 with TRBJ1-1, with D maybe TRBD1 (5 bases). Trimming took 5 bases from V and 0 from J, leaving 7 bases between them. The CDR3 loop spans 13 amino acids. Germline V gene data show CDR1 as LNHDA and CDR2 as SQIVND (reference sequence). CDR3 amino acids: CASSGRVNTEAFF. CDR3 in DNA: TGTGCCAGTAGTGGCAGGGTGAACACTGAAGCTTTCTTT. Full variable domain (rest looked up from reference TRBV19 and TRBJ1-1): DGGITQSPKYLFRKEGQNVTLSCEQNLNHDAMYWYRQDPGQGLRLIYYSQIVNDFQKGDIAEGYSVSREKKESFPLTVTSAQKNPTAFYLCASSGRVNTEAFFGQGTRLTVV.

The CDR3 here is CAISEGLAEDTEAFF. CDR3 nucleotides: TGTGCCATCAGTGAGGGGCTGGCTGAGGACACTGAAGCTTTCTTT. V and J are TRBV10-3 and TRBJ1-1, with D unresolved. The CDR3 consists of 15 residues. Germline CDR1 is ENHRY and CDR2 is SYGVKD. V was shortened by 2 bases and J by 3 bases, with 13 bases between the two germline ends.

CDR3 in DNA: TGCAGTGCTAGAGATGGGGCCCGGCCCCAGCATTTT. This encodes CSARDGARPQHF. The chain links TRBV20-1 to TRBJ1-5; D perhaps matches TRBD1 (5 bases). The CDR3 runs 12 residues. Germline CDR1 and CDR2: DFQATT and SNEGSKA (reference sequence). Trimming took 0 bases from V and 9 from J, leaving 9 bases between them.

This clonotype showed up just a few times. The chain carries TRBV7-9 and TRBJ1-1, with 8 bases lining up with TRBD1. CDR1 is SEHNR and CDR2 is FQNEAQ in the germline V gene (reference sequence). J was trimmed by 7 bases and V by 2 bases; bases with no gene match: 3. The CDR3 runs 13 residues. CDR3 nucleotide sequence: TGTGCCAGCAGCTTAACAGGGGGGGGTGAAGCTTTCTTT. Protein product: CASSLTGGGEAFF.

There are a few counts of this clonotype. V usage is TRBV6-1 and J usage is TRBJ1-2; D might be TRBD1 (5 bases). Trimming took 5 bases from V and 2 from J, leaving 9 bases between them. Germline V lookup: CDR1 MNHNS, CDR2 SASEGT. CDR3 length equals 13 residues. The CDR3 loop reads CASSTRENYGYTF. CDR3 nucleotides: TGTGCCAGCAGTACCAGGGAGAACTATGGCTACACCTTC.

This clonotype showed up just a few times. The rearrangement uses TRBV10-3 and TRBJ1-5; D is possibly TRBD1 (5 bases). Germline-derived CDR1 and CDR2 are ENHRY and SYGVKD. This CDR3 spans 16 amino acids. V was clipped by 0 bases and J by 2 bases, with 11 bases between them. CDR3 in DNA: TGTGCCATCAGTGAGTCGGGGGGGGTCGGCAATCAGCCCCAGCATTTT. Protein sequence: CAISESGGVGNQPQHF.

V is TRBV10-3 and J is TRBJ2-7, with TRBD1 matching 8 bases. The J segment lost 0 bases and the V segment lost 6 bases, leaving 4 bases of the junction unmatched. The CDR3 consists of 14 residues. Germline CDR1 and CDR2: ENHRY and SYGVKD. In DNA, the CDR3 is TGTGCCATCAGCTCCGACAGGGGCTCCTACGAGCAGTACTTC. This encodes CAISSDRGSYEQYF.